This T cell receptor (beta chain) appears in the sequencing data of a study of beta chain features in type 1 diabetes. Study background: Researchers looked at roughly 100,000,000 sorted cells across all samples.

This clone has just a few counts. What it recognizes is unknown. All of the isolated RNA was reverse transcribed, so expressed TCRB transcripts were sequenced. Sequencing was performed with immunoSEQ multiplex PCR; in TCRdb, only in-frame clones are kept and a portion is missing. The data contain around 140,000 clones, 10% to 15% of them seen just once; the ten biggest clones take up under 1.5%. This CDR3 comprises 14 residues. V dropped 3 bases and J dropped 2 bases, with 14 bases sitting between them. Per the germline V gene, CDR1 is GTSNPN and CDR2 is SVGIG (reference sequence). Sort purity for all populations was recorded as exceeding 98%. Study-wide results and limits: Still unanswered here is whether HLA type influences TCRB rearrangement. TCRB CDR3s were moderately but significantly shorter in Type 1 diabetes patients in all four CD4+ subsets.

This receptor was taken from a man aged 18 to 30 with type 1 diabetes. Material for sequencing was central memory CD4+ T cells from blood. This chain connects TRBV30 to TRBJ2-7; unclear D gene. CDR3 in DNA: TGTGCCTGGAGGCCTTGGTCAGTACCCTACGAGCAGTACTTC. This translates into CAWRPWSVPYEQYF.